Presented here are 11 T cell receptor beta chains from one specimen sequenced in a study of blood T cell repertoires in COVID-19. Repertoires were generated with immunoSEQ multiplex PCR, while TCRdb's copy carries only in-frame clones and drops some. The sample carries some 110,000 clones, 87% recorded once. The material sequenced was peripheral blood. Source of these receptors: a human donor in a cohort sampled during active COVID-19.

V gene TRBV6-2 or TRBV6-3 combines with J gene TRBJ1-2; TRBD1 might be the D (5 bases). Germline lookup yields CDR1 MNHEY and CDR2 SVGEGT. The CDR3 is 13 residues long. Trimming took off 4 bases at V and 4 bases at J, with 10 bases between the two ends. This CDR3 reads CASSLPGPYGYTF. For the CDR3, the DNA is TGTGCCAGCAGTTTACCAGGGCCCTATGGCTACACCTTC.

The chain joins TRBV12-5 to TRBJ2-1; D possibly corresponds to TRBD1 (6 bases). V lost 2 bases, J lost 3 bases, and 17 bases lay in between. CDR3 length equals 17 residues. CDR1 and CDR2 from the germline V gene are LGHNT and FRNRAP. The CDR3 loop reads CASGLPRTENLYNEQFF. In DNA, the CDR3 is TGTGCTAGTGGTTTGCCGCGGACAGAAAATCTCTACAATGAGCAGTTCTTC.

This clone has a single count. The CDR3 spells CASSLGLAGTGELFF. In DNA, the CDR3 is TGTGCCAGCAGCCTGGGACTAGCGGGAACCGGGGAGCTGTTTTTT. The chain links TRBV28 to TRBJ2-2; 13 bases line up with TRBD2. Losses at the gene ends were 6 bases for V and 5 bases for J; bases not matched to a gene: 3. The CDR3 runs to 15 residues. Germline V gene sequence: CDR1 MDHEN, CDR2 SYDVKM.

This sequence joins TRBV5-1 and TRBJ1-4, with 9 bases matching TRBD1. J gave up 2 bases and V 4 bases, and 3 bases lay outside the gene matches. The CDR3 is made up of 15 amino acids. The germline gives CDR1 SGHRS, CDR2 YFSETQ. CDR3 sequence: CASSRQGGTNEKLFF. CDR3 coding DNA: TGCGCCAGCAGCCGACAGGGGGGGACTAATGAAAAACTGTTTTTT.

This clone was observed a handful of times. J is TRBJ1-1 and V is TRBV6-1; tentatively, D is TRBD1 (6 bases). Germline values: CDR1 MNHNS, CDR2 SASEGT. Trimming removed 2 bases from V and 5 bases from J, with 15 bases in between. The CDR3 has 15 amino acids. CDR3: CASSEQQGWGTEAFF. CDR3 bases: TGTGCCAGCAGTGAACAACAGGGATGGGGGACTGAAGCTTTCTTT.

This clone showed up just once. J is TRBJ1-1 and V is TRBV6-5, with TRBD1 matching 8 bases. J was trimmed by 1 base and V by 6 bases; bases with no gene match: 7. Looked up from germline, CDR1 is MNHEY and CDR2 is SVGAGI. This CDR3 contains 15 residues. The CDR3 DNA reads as TGTGCCAGCAGCCGATTGGACAGGGCGAACACTGAAGCTTTCTTT. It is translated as CASSRLDRANTEAFF.

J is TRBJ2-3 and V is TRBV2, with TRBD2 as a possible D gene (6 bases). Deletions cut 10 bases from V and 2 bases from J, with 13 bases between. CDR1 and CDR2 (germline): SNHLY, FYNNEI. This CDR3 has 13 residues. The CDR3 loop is CATTGEHTDTQYF. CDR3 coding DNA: TGTGCCACCACGGGGGAGCACACAGATACGCAGTATTTT.

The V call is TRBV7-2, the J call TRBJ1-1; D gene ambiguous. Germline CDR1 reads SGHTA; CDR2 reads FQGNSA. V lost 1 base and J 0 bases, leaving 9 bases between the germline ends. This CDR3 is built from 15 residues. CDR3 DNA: TGTGCCAGCAGCTTAGAAAACCCGGTGAACACTGAAGCTTTCTTT. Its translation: CASSLENPVNTEAFF.

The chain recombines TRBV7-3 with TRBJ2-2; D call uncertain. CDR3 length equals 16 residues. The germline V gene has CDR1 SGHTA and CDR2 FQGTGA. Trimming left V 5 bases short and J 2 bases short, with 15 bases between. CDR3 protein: CASSPNGGSNTGELFF. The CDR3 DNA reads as TGTGCCAGCAGCCCTAACGGTGGTTCCAACACCGGGGAGCTGTTTTTT. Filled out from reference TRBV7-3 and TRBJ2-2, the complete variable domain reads GAGVSQTPSNKVTEKGKYVELRCDPISGHTALYWYRQSLGQGPEFLIYFQGTGAADDSGLPNDRFFAVRPEGSVSTLKIQRTERGDSAVYLCASSPNGGSNTGELFFGEGSRLTVL.

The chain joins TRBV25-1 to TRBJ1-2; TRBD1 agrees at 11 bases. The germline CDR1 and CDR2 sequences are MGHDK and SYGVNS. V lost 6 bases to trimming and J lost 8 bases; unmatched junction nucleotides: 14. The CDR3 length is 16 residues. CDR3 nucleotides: TGTGCCAGCAGGGGGGGACAGGGGGTAACGCTCGGCGGCTACACCTTC. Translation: CASRGGQGVTLGGYTF.

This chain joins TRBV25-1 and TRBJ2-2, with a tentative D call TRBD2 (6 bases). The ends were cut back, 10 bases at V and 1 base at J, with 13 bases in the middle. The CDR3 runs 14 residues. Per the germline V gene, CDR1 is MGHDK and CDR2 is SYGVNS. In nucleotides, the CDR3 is TGTGCCACCGAGGGACTTCTGAACACCGGGGAGCTGTTTTTT. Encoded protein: CATEGLLNTGELFF.